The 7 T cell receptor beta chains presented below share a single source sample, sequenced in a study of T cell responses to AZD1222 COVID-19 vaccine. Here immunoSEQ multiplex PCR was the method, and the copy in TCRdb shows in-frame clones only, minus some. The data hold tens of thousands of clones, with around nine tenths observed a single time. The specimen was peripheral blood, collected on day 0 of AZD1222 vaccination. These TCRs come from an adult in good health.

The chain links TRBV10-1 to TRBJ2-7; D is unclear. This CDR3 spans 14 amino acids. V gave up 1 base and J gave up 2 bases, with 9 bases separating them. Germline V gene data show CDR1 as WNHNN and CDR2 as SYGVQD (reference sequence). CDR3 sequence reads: CASSEFPLTYEQYF. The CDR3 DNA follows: TGCGCCAGCAGTGAGTTTCCCCTTACCTACGAGCAGTACTTC.

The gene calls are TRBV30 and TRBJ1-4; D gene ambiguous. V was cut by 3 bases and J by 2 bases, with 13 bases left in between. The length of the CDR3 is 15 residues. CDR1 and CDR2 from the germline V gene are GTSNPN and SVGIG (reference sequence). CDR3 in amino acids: CAWRPIQRTNEKLFF. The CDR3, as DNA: TGTGCCTGGAGGCCGATACAACGGACTAATGAAAAACTGTTTTTT.

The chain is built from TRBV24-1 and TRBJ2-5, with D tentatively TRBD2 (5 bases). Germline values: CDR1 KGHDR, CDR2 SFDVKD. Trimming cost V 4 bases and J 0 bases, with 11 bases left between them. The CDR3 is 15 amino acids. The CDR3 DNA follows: TGTGCCACCAGTGAACCCACTAGGGACCAAGAGACCCAGTACTTC. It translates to CATSEPTRDQETQYF.

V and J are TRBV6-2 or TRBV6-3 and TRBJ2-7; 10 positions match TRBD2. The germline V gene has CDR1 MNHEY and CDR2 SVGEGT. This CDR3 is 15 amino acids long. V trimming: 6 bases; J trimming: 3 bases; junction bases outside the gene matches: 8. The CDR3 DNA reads TGTGCCAGCAGCCGCACTAGCGGGGATAGCTACGAGCAGTACTTC. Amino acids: CASSRTSGDSYEQYF.

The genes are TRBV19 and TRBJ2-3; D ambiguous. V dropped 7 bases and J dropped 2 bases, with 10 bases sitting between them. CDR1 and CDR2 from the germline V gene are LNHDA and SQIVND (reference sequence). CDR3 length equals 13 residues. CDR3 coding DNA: TGTGCCAGTAACAGCCAAAACACAGATACGCAGTATTTT. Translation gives CASNSQNTDTQYF.

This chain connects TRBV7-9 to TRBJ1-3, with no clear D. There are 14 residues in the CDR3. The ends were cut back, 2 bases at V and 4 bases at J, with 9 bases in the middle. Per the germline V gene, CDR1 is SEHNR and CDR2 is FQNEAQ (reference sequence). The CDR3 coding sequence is TGTGCCAGCAGCTTAAGCGGGTCCGGAAACACCATATATTTT. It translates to CASSLSGSGNTIYF.

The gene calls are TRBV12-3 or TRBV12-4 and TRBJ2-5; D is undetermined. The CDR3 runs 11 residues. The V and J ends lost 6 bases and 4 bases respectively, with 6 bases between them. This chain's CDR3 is CASSMRETQYF. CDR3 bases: TGTGCCAGCAGCATGCGAGAGACCCAGTACTTC.